The 9 T cell receptor beta chains listed next were all sequenced from one sample in a study of T cells after yellow fever vaccination. In TCRdb, the 5' RACE reads were re-called with MiXCR into one record per CDR3 protein. The repertoire holds 550,000 or so distinct CDR3 sequences, with approximately 21% as singletons. The sample was PBMCs, taken 15 days after the yellow fever booster vaccination. Receptors originate from a man younger than 40 who received the YFV17D yellow fever vaccine.

The V gene is TRBV4-3, the J gene TRBJ2-7, with D uncertain. The CDR3 is made up of 14 amino acids. In germline, CDR1 is LGHNA, CDR2 YSLEER. V lost 0 bases to trimming and J lost 3 bases, with 9 bases between them. CDR3 residues: CASSQDPLYYEQYF. Here the CDR3 DNA reads TGCGCCAGCAGCCAAGATCCACTCTACTACGAGCAGTACTTC.

This clonotype appeared many times. J is TRBJ1-5 and V is TRBV12-3 or TRBV12-4; D might be TRBD1 (6 bases). The CDR3 is 15 residues long. V lost 7 bases and J lost 5, with 18 bases in between. The CDR3 nucleotides are TGTGCCAGCACCTTTAGGGGGGGTGGCCATCAGCCCCAGCATTTT. It encodes CASTFRGGGHQPQHF.

This sequence joins TRBV5-1 and TRBJ2-7, with 9 positions matching TRBD2. The CDR3 is 14 residues long. Germline assignment: CDR1 SGHRS and CDR2 YFSETQ. V lost 0 bases, J lost 5 bases, and 3 bases stayed unmatched. The CDR3 is CASSLGVAGDEQYF. CDR3 DNA sequence: TGCGCCAGCAGCTTGGGAGTAGCGGGGGACGAGCAGTACTTC. The full variable domain, its missing parts supplied by reference TRBV5-1 and TRBJ2-7, is KAGVTQTPRYLIKTRGQQVTLSCSPISGHRSVSWYQQTPGQGLQFLFEYFSETQRNKGNFPGRFSGRQFSNSRSEMNVSTLELGDSALYLCASSLGVAGDEQYFGPGTRLTVT.

This clonotype was detected only a few times. The chain couples TRBV9 to TRBJ1-1; perhaps TRBD1 as D (6 bases). The V gene's germline CDR1 is SGDLS and CDR2 YYNGEE. Between the trimmed V and J ends, which lost 0 bases and 8 bases, there was a span of 8 bases. This CDR3 is built from 12 residues. DNA for the CDR3: TGTGCCAGCAGCGTAGGACAGGAAGAAGCTTTCTTT. It encodes CASSVGQEEAFF. Variable domain in full (rest from reference TRBV9 and TRBJ1-1): DSGVTQTPKHLITATGQRVTLRCSPRSGDLSVYWYQQSLDQGLQFLIQYYNGEERAKGNILERFSAQQFPDLHSELNLSSLELGDSALYFCASSVGQEEAFFGQGTRLTVV.

This clonotype was seen a handful of times. The chain is built from TRBV6-1 and TRBJ2-1; 8 bases align to TRBD1. The CDR3 has 15 residues. Germline loops: CDR1 MNHNS, CDR2 SASEGT. The J segment lost 5 bases and the V segment lost 6 bases, leaving 9 bases of the junction unmatched. The CDR3 coding sequence is TGTGCCAGCAGCCAAAATCCAGGGGGCCACAATGAGCAGTTCTTC. It specifies CASSQNPGGHNEQFF.

This clonotype was counted between two and nine times. V usage is TRBV12-3 or TRBV12-4 and J usage is TRBJ2-2; D not certain. Trimming took 7 bases from V and 5 from J, leaving 8 bases between them. The CDR3 consists of 12 residues. This chain's CDR3 is CASNWETGELFF. The CDR3 nucleotides read TGTGCCAGCAATTGGGAAACCGGGGAGCTGTTTTTT.

The sample holds a few counts of this clonotype. The J gene is TRBJ1-2, the V gene TRBV4-3; D is ambiguous. The germline CDR1 and CDR2 sequences are LGHNA and YSLEER. The CDR3 is made up of 14 amino acids. Trimming shortened V by 0 bases and J by 7 bases, and 12 bases separated the two germline ends. Here the CDR3 reads CASSQENKMGGYTF. DNA of the CDR3: TGCGCCAGCAGCCAAGAAAACAAAATGGGTGGCTACACCTTC.

In DNA, the CDR3 is TGCAGTGCTAGGCAAGTGGCGAGCGATACGCAGTATTTT. Amino acids: CSARQVASDTQYF. V and J are TRBV20-1 and TRBJ2-3; D gene uncertain. This CDR3 is built from 13 residues. V lost 3 bases to trimming and J lost 6 bases, with 13 bases between them. The germline CDR1 and CDR2 sequences are DFQATT and SNEGSKA (reference sequence).

This clonotype showed up just once. This chain connects TRBV18 to TRBJ2-6; D perhaps matches TRBD1 (5 bases). Trimming removed 8 bases from V and 0 bases from J, with 14 bases in between. CDR3 size: 16 residues. Per the germline V gene, CDR1 is KGHSH and CDR2 is LQKENI. The CDR3: CASPRQTNSGANVLTF. CDR3 sequence (DNA): TGTGCCAGCCCCAGACAGACAAACTCTGGGGCCAACGTCCTGACTTTC.